The 14 T cell receptor beta chains below were found in one sample sequenced in a study of cytomegalovirus exposure and HLA in healthy donors. PCR was performed using 60 Vbeta and 13 Jbeta primers. Data came from immunoSEQ multiplex PCR; TCRdb stores just in-frame clones and leaves some out. Here the sample spans some 130,000 clones, approximately 8.9% being singletons. The specimen was PBMCs. All receptors derive from a woman in her thirties or forties in good health and CMV-seropositive.

J is TRBJ1-1 and V is TRBV10-2, with 7 bases matching TRBD1. Germline V gene sequence: CDR1 WSHSY, CDR2 SAAADI. The CDR3 loop spans 15 amino acids. After removal of 6 bases from V and 0 bases from J, the junction contained 7 bases not matched to a gene. The chain's CDR3 is CASSVSGQMNTEAFF. The DNA of the CDR3 is TGCGCCAGCAGCGTTTCGGGACAGATGAACACTGAAGCTTTCTTT.

This clone showed up just a few times. V gene TRBV4-3 combines with J gene TRBJ1-4, with D unclear. Germline V CDR1 and CDR2: LGHNA, YSLEER. The CDR3 totals 14 residues. The V end was cut by 1 base, the J end by 7 bases, with 10 bases between. CDR3 sequence reads: CASSQVTGSEKLFF. The CDR3 DNA reads TGCGCCAGCAGCCAAGTTACTGGGAGTGAAAAACTGTTTTTT.

There are a few counts of this clone. This chain links TRBV7-2 with TRBJ1-2; 7 bases fit TRBD1. CDR3 size: 13 residues. V trimming: 5 bases; J trimming: 10 bases; junction bases outside the gene matches: 10. CDR1 and CDR2 (germline): SGHTA, FQGNSA. The CDR3 nucleotides are TGTGCCAGCAGCGTATCATGGGACAGCCTCTACACCTTC. This translates into CASSVSWDSLYTF.

This clone was detected a few times. This chain connects TRBV5-1 to TRBJ2-1, with D possibly being TRBD2 (5 bases). V lost 4 bases and J lost 1, with 12 bases in between. CDR3 length: 15 amino acids. Germline-derived CDR1 and CDR2 are SGHRS and YFSETQ. For the CDR3, the DNA is TGCGCCAGCAGCACCGCGGGTACTTCCTACAATGAGCAGTTCTTC. Its protein is CASSTAGTSYNEQFF.

This chain links TRBV14 with TRBJ2-1, with TRBD2 matching 8 bases. The ends lost 2 bases at V and 0 bases at J; junction bases unmatched: 3. CDR3 length equals 16 residues. Germline CDR1 reads SGHDN; CDR2 reads FVKESK. The CDR3 region is CASSQRGGTSYNEQFF. The CDR3 nucleotides are TGTGCCAGCAGCCAACGCGGGGGGACCTCCTACAATGAGCAGTTCTTC.

The V call is TRBV10-1, the J call TRBJ2-3; TRBD2 agrees at 7 bases. The CDR3 sequence is 18 residues long. Trimming removed 0 bases from V and 2 bases from J; junction bases left unmatched: 11. CDR1 is WNHNN, CDR2 SYGVQD, per germline (reference sequence). CDR3: CASSESGTIRPPTDTQYF. As DNA, the CDR3 is TGCGCCAGCAGTGAGTCCGGGACTATAAGGCCCCCCACAGATACGCAGTATTTT.

This clone was detected a few times. The V gene is TRBV18, the J gene TRBJ2-1, with 7 bases fitting TRBD1. The length of the CDR3 is 13 residues. V shed 4 bases and J 8 bases; nucleotides not matched to a gene: 5. Germline V gives CDR1 KGHSH, CDR2 LQKENI. The CDR3 reads CASSQQGWDEQFF. DNA for the CDR3: TGTGCCAGCTCACAACAGGGGTGGGATGAGCAGTTCTTC.

The V and J genes are TRBV11-2 and TRBJ2-7; D call uncertain. Trimming stripped 4 bases from V and 6 bases from J, with 13 bases between. CDR3 size: 13 residues. Germline V CDR1 and CDR2: SGHAT, FQNNGV. The CDR3 region has the DNA TGTGCCAGCAGCTCCTCTCGGTTTGCCGAGCAGTACTTC. It encodes CASSSSRFAEQYF.

This rearrangement joins TRBV27 to TRBJ1-1; D perhaps matches TRBD1 (6 bases). The CDR3 contains 15 residues. Germline CDR1 reads MNHEY; CDR2 reads SMNVEV (reference sequence). Trimming cost V 2 bases and J 3 bases, with 13 bases left between them. The CDR3: CASSLAGAWDTEAFF. CDR3 nucleotide sequence: TGTGCCAGCAGTTTAGCGGGGGCGTGGGACACTGAAGCTTTCTTT.

Here the CDR3 DNA reads TGCGCCAGCAGCAGGGGACAGGGTGTTTACGAGCAGTACTTC. This translates into CASSRGQGVYEQYF. The J gene is TRBJ2-7, the V gene TRBV5-1, with 9 nucleotides matching TRBD1. The CDR3 extends over 14 amino acids. Germline values: CDR1 SGHRS, CDR2 YFSETQ. The V and J ends lost 4 bases and 4 bases, in that order; junction bases with no gene match: 6.

Here the CDR3 DNA reads TGTGCCAGCAGCTCAACTCAAGAGGACAGGGGTCTGGAGCAGTACTTC. Its translation is CASSSTQEDRGLEQYF. The V gene is TRBV7-2, the J gene TRBJ2-7; the match to TRBD1 covers 9 bases. This CDR3 has 16 amino acids. Germline V gives CDR1 SGHTA, CDR2 FQGNSA. The V segment lost 4 bases and the J segment 7 bases; nucleotides outside the gene matches: 14. The full variable domain, with the rest looked up from reference TRBV7-2 and TRBJ2-7, is GAGVSQSPSNKVTEKGKDVELRCDPISGHTALYWYRQSLGQGLEFLIYFQGNSAPDKSGLPSDRFSAERTGGSVSTLTIQRTQQEDSAVYLCASSSTQEDRGLEQYFGPGTRLTVT.

With respect to this clone: In this CDR3 the conserved last residue, phenylalanine or tryptophan, is missing, so a read error is likely. The V gene is TRBV9, the J gene TRBJ2-3; the D gene is possibly TRBD2 (7 bases). The V gene's germline CDR1 is SGDLS and CDR2 YYNGEE. V was clipped by 0 bases and J by 2 bases, with 13 bases between them. This CDR3 contains 16 residues. The CDR3 loop reads CASSVAVGGPTDTQYV. CDR3 coding DNA: TGTGCCAGCAGCGTAGCTGTCGGGGGGCCCACAGATACGCAGTATGTT.

The table lists this clone with a few counts. This sequence joins TRBV6-5 and TRBJ1-1; D is ambiguous. The germline CDR1 and CDR2 sequences are MNHEY and SVGAGI. The V end lost 4 bases, the J end lost 0 bases, and 6 bases lay between the germline ends. The CDR3 has 13 residues. CDR3 coding DNA: TGTGCCAGCAGTTGGTCTATGAACACTGAAGCTTTCTTT. Protein: CASSWSMNTEAFF.

The V gene is TRBV5-6, the J gene TRBJ1-5; a possible D gene is TRBD1 (5 bases). Trimming stripped 6 bases from V and 6 bases from J, with 13 bases between. Germline assignment: CDR1 SGHDT and CDR2 YYEEEE. The CDR3 has 13 amino acids. CDR3 region: CASTWGGGQPQHF. The DNA of the CDR3 is TGTGCCAGCACTTGGGGGGGTGGTCAGCCCCAGCATTTT. Based on the CDR3 plus reference TRBV5-6 and TRBJ1-5, the full variable domain is DAGVTQSPTHLIKTRGQQVTLRCSPKSGHDTVSWYQQALGQGPQFIFQYYEEEERQRGNFPDRFSGHQFPNYSSELNVNALLLGDSALYLCASTWGGGQPQHFGDGTRLSIL.